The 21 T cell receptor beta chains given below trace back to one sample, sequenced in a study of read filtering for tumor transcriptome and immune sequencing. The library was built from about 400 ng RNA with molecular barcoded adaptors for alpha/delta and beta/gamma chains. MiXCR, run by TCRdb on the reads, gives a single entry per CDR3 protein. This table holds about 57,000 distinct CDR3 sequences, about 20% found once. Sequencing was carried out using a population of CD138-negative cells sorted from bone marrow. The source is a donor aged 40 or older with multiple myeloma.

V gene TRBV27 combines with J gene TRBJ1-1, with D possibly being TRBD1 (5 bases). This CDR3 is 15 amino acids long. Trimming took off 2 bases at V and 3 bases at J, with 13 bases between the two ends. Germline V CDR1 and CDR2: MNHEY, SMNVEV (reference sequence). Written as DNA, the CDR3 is TGTGCCAGCAGTTTACAGGGAGTATATCACACTGAAGCTTTCTTT. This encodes CASSLQGVYHTEAFF.

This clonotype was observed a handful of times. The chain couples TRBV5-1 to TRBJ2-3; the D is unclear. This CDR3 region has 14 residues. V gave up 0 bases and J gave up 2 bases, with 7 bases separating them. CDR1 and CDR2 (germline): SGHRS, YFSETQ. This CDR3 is CASSLVASTDTQYF. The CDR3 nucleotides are TGCGCCAGCAGCTTGGTTGCTTCCACAGATACGCAGTATTTT.

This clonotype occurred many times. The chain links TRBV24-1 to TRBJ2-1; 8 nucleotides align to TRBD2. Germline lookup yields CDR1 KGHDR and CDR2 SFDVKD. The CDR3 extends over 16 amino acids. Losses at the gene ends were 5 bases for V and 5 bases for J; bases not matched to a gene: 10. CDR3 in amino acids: CATSAPRGGGDNEQFF. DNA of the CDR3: TGTGCCACCAGTGCGCCCCGGGGGGGGGGGGACAATGAGCAGTTCTTC.

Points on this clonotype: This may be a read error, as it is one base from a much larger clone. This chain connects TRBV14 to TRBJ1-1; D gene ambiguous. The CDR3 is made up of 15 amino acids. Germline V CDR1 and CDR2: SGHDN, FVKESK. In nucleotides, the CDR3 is TGTGCCAGCAGCCAAGGTTCCAGGTTGAACACTAAAGCTTTCTTT. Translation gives CASSQGSRLNTKAFF.

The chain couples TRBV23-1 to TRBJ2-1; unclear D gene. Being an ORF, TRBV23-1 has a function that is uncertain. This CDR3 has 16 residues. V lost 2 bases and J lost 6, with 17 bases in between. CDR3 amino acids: CASSQDSALESNEQFF. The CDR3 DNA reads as TGCGCCAGCAGTCAAGATTCCGCCCTAGAGTCCAATGAGCAGTTCTTC.

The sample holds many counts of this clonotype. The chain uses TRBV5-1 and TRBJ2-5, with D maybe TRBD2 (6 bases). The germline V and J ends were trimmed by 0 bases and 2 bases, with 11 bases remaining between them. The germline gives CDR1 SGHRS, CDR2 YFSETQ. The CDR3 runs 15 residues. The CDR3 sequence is CASSLVGDLQETQYF. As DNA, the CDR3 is TGCGCCAGCAGCTTGGTTGGGGACTTACAAGAGACCCAGTACTTC.

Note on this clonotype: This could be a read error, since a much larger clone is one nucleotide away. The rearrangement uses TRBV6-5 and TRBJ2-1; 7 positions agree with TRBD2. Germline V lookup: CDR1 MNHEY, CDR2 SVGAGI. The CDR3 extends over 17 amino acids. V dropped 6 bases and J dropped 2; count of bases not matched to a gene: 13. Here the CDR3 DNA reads TGTGCCAGCAGGGGGCGGGAGAGCGGGATCCCCTACAATGAGCAGTTCTTC. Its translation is CASRGRESGIPYNEQFF.

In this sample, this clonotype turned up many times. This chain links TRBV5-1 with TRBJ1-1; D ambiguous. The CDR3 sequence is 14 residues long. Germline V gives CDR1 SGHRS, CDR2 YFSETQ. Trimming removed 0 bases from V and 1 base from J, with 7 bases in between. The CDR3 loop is CASSLAGPNTEAFF. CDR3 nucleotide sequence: TGCGCCAGCAGCTTGGCGGGCCCGAACACTGAAGCTTTCTTT.

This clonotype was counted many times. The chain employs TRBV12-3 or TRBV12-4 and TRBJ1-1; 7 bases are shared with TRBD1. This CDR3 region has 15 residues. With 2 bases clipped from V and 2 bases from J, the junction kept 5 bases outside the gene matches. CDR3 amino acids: CASSLQGGGNTEAFF. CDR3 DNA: TGTGCCAGCAGTTTACAGGGAGGGGGCAACACTGAAGCTTTCTTT.

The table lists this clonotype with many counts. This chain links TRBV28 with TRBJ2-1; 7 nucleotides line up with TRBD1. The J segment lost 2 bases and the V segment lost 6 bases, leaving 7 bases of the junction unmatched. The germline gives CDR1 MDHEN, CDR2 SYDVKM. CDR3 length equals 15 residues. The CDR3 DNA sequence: TGTGCCAGCAGGGTACTCGGACAGGCCTACAATGAGCAGTTCTTC. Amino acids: CASRVLGQAYNEQFF.

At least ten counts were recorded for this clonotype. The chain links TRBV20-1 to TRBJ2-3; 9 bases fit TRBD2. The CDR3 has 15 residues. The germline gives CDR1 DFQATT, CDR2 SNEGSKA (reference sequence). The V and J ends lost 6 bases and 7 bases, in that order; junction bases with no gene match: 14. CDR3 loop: CSAHLAGNGLNTQYF. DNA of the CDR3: TGCAGTGCCCACCTAGCGGGAAACGGACTGAATACGCAGTATTTT.

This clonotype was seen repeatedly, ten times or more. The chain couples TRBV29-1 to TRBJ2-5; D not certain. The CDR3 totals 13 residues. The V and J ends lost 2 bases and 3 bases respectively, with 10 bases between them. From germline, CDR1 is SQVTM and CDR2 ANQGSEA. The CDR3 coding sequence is TGCAGCGTTGAACTTTTGCAGAAAGAGACCCAGTACTTC. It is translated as CSVELLQKETQYF.

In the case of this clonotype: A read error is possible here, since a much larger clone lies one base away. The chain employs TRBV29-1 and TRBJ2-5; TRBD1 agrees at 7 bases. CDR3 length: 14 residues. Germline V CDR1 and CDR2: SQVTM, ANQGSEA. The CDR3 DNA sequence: TGCAGCGTTGACCCCCCCGGGACAGAAGAGAGCCAGTACTTC. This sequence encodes CSVDPPGTEESQYF.

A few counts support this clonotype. The CDR3 bases are TGTGCCAGCAGCCAAGTGAAGGGGACGTACCAAGAGACCCAGTACTTC. Translation: CASSQVKGTYQETQYF. V gene TRBV14 combines with J gene TRBJ2-5; D could derive from TRBD1 or TRBD2 (5 bases each). Germline values: CDR1 SGHDN, CDR2 FVKESK. Trimming took 1 base from V and 0 from J, leaving 12 bases between them. This CDR3 is 16 amino acids long.

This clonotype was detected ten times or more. CDR3 sequence (DNA): TGCAGTGCTAGTCAGCAGACGAGCTCCTACGAGCAGTACTTC. It codes for CSASQQTSSYEQYF. V is TRBV20-1 and J is TRBJ2-7; D gene uncertain. With 3 bases removed from V and 0 bases from J, the gap between germline ends came to 12 bases. This CDR3 is 14 amino acids long. Germline-derived CDR1 and CDR2 are DFQATT and SNEGSKA (reference sequence).

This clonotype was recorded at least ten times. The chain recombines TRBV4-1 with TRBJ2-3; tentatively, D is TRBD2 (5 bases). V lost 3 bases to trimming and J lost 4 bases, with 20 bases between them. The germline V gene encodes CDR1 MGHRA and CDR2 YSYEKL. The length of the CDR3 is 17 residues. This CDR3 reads CASSQTQLLRRADTQYF. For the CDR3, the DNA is TGCGCCAGCAGCCAGACACAGCTCTTGAGGCGGGCAGATACGCAGTATTTT.

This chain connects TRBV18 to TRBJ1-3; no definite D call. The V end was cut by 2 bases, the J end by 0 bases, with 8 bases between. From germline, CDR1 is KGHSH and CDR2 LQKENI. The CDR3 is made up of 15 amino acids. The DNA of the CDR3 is TGTGCCAGCTCACCAAGCACAGACTCTGGAAACACCATATATTTT. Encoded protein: CASSPSTDSGNTIYF.

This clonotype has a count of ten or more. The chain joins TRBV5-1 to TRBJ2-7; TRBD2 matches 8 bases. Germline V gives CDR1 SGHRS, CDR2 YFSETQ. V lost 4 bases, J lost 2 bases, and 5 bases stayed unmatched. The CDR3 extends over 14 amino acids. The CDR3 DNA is TGCGCCAGCAGCATCCCGGGACTAGCCTACGAGCAGTACTTC. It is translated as CASSIPGLAYEQYF.

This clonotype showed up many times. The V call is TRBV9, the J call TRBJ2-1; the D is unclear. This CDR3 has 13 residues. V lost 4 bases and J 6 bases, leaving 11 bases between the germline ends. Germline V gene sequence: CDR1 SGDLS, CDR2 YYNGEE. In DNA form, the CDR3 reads TGTGCCAGCAGCTCCAGTCCCATCAATGAGCAGTTCTTC. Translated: CASSSSPINEQFF.

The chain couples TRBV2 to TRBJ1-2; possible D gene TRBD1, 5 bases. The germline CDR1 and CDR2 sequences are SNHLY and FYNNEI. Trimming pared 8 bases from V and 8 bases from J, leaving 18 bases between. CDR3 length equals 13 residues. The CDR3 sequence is CASRGARVSGYTF. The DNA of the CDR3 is TGTGCCAGCCGTGGGGCCAGGGTTAGCGGCTACACCTTC.

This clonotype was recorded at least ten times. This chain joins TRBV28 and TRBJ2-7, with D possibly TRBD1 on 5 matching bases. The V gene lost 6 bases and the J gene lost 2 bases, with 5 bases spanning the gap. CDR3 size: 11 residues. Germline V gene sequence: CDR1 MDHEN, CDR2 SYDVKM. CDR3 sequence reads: CASRTAYEQYF. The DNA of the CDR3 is TGTGCCAGCAGGACAGCCTACGAGCAGTACTTC. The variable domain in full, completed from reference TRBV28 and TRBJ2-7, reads DVKVTQSSRYLVKRTGEKVFLECVQDMDHENMFWYRQDPGLGLRLIYFSYDVKMKEKGDIPEGYSVSREKKERFSLILESASTNQTSMYLCASRTAYEQYFGPGTRLTVT.